The present T cell receptor (beta chain) was sequenced within a study of shared clonotypes between healthy human individuals. Germline V gene lookup returns CDR1 MNHEY and CDR2 SVGAGI. The CDR3 sequence is 14 residues long. V was clipped by 4 bases and J by 7 bases; unmatched bases: 3. Per the authors' pipeline: Junction-only sequences produced by ImmunoSEQ had no quality scores, so filtering differed. Only in-frame clones appear in the TCRdb table, and some are missing; sequencing was by immunoSEQ multiplex PCR. The D gene and trimming were derived from the DNA, and the V and J assignments and clone size from that table. The sample records millions of clones, 85% to 95% being singletons.

Specimen: naive CD4+ T cells sorted from blood. The subset: CD45RA+ positively selected. This chain uses TRBV6-5 with TRBJ1-4, with 10 bases identical to TRBD1. The sequence derives from a man between 18 and 35 years old in good health. The CDR3 nucleotides read TGTGCCAGCAGTTTGACAGGGGGCGGTGAAAAACTGTTTTTT. Its protein product is CASSLTGGGEKLFF.